These T cell receptor beta chains were read from a single sample in a study of T-cell memory formation after mild COVID-19. TCRdb used MiXCR to reprocess the 5' RACE reads, holding one entry per CDR3 protein. The table records about 140,000 distinct CDR3 sequences, almost 25% of them present only once. Input material: PBMCs or a T cell subset sorted from them (not recorded which). These receptors all stem from an adult woman who had mild COVID-19 (a few samples of this study predate the infection). Cell type and time point are not known. CDR3s leave out the opening cysteine and the closing phenylalanine or tryptophan. Expanded clones get a size class; other rows say once, few or many, or leave the size out.

clone size,V gene,J gene,CDR3 protein
many,TRBV2,TRBJ2-7,ASSARPLGEQY
.,TRBV5-6,TRBJ1-1,ASSPPGQGTNTEAF
.,TRBV11-2,TRBJ2-7,ASSLPSEGERYEQY
.,TRBV29-1,TRBJ2-3,SFIPGGRDTQY
.,TRBV24-1,TRBJ1-2,ATSDRGTGGYT
.,TRBV27,TRBJ2-7,ASSLSQGYEQY
few,TRBV11-3,TRBJ2-7,ASSLDLDRPYEQY
.,TRBV7-9,TRBJ2-5,ASSLGTSGGQETQY
few,TRBV7-6,TRBJ2-3,ASSLSTGTDTQY
.,TRBV19,TRBJ1-2,ASSTYLGISTNYGYT
few,TRBV30,TRBJ2-7,ASRLAGYYTYEQY
once,TRBV10-2,TRBJ2-2,ASSGIGGALNTGELF
few,TRBV7-6,TRBJ2-2,ASSLGTSANGELF
few,TRBV7-9,TRBJ2-3,ASSLAQGTSDTQY
few,TRBV29-1,TRBJ1-1,SVEVIGGSAEAF
.,TRBV19,TRBJ1-5,ASSVNRVYSNQPQH
few,TRBV4-2,TRBJ2-1,ASSQSSGEQF
.,TRBV6-2/TRBV6-3,TRBJ1-2,ASSYAGQGAMIYGYT
.,TRBV12-3/TRBV12-4,TRBJ2-5,ASSPSGTGEETQY
few,TRBV2,TRBJ1-2,ASTFTGTGYGYT
few,TRBV10-3,TRBJ2-7,AISDPDAALYEQY
few,TRBV12-3/TRBV12-4,TRBJ1-2,ASTPGGQEVGYT
.,TRBV7-9,TRBJ2-2,ASSPEGFRNGELF
once,TRBV7-3,TRBJ2-1,ASSPLLQRGDDEQF
.,TRBV5-5,TRBJ2-2,ASSLGHFGGELF
few,TRBV5-1,TRBJ2-7,ASSEKIAGVQYEQY
few,TRBV15,TRBJ2-1,ATSPRGLLLNEQF